The clone carrying this TCR beta chain showed up many times. Its matching antigen is unknown. Molecular barcoded adaptors covering alpha/delta and beta/gamma chains were used on 400 ng RNA. TCRdb itself ran the reads through MiXCR, one entry per CDR3 protein. Seen here are about 38,000 distinct CDR3 sequences, 11% to 15% observed once, and the top ten hold 15% to 20%. CDR3 length equals 17 residues. The V gene's germline CDR1 is MDHEN and CDR2 SYDVKM. Trimming left V 6 bases short and J 0 bases short, with 20 bases between. The sample originates from a study of read filtering for tumor transcriptome and immune sequencing. Study findings and constraints: About four fifths of IR-seq clonotypes had a single read, yet these held roughly 3.8% of reads.

J is TRBJ1-1 and V is TRBV28, with a tentative D call TRBD1 (6 bases). What was sequenced was a population of CD138-negative cells sorted from bone marrow. This clonotype was sampled from a donor aged 40 or older with multiple myeloma. DNA of the CDR3: TGTGCCAGCAGCCTAGGGACATACTTACCGATGAACACTGAAGCTTTCTTT. Its protein product is CASSLGTYLPMNTEAFF.